The clone carrying this T cell receptor (beta chain) was counted only a few times. Its antigen remains unidentified. The CDR3 consists of 13 residues. V lost 2 bases, J lost 0 bases, and 5 bases lay in between. CDR1 is SGDLS and CDR2 is YYNGEE in the germline V gene. The entry originates in a study of T-cell memory formation after mild COVID-19. Study in general: TCR clusters were mostly confined to one donor each.

UMIs and sample barcodes were carried by the TCR alpha and TCR beta cDNA libraries that 5'RACE produced using constant-segment primers. MiXCR was run by TCRdb on the 5' RACE reads, yielding one entry per CDR3 protein. Altogether 450,000 to 650,000 distinct CDR3 sequences are present, around 20% being singletons, with the ten largest covering 12%. General study points: In pre-infection memory, a portion of responding clones appeared, which suggested that cross-reactive memory joined. Clones that contracted from day 15 to 85 had balanced CD4/CD8; later expanders were CD4+ biased.

Source material: PBMCs or a T cell subset sorted from them (not recorded which). The chain has TRBV9 and TRBJ1-1; D remains ambiguous. The source is an adult woman who had mild COVID-19 (a few samples of this study predate the infection). Cell type and time point are not known. CDR3 sequence: CASSVGMNTEAFF. CDR3 DNA sequence: TGTGCCAGCAGCGTGGGCATGAACACTGAAGCTTTCTTT.